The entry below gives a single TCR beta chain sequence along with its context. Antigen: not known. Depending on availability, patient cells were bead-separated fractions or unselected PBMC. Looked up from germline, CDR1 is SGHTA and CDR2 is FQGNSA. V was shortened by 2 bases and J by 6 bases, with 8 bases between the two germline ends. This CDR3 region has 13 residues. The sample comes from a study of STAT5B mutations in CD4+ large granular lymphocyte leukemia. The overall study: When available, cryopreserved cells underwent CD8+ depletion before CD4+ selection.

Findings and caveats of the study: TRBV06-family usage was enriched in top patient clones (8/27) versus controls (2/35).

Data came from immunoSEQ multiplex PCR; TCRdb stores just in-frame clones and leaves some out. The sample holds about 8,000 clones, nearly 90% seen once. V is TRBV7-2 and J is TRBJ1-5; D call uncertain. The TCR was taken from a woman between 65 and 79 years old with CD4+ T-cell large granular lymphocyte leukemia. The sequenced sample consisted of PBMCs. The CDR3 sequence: CASSLIYGQPQHF. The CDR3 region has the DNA TGTGCCAGCAGCTTAATATACGGTCAGCCCCAGCATTTT.